These 30 T cell receptor beta chains were sequenced from one sample in a study of cytomegalovirus exposure and HLA in healthy donors. Researchers ran the PCR with 60 Vbeta and 13 Jbeta primers. Repertoires were generated with immunoSEQ multiplex PCR, while TCRdb's copy carries only in-frame clones and drops some. The table records some 51,000 clones, more than 65% of them present only once. The sample taken for sequencing was PBMCs. The source of these receptors is a man in his forties in good health and CMV-seropositive.

The V call is TRBV4-1, the J call TRBJ1-1; no clear D gene. CDR3 size: 16 residues. From germline, CDR1 is MGHRA and CDR2 YSYEKL. Trimming removed 4 bases from V and 0 bases from J, with 15 bases in between. The CDR3 here is CASSRRIVRMNTEAFF. The CDR3 bases are TGCGCCAGCAGCCGAAGAATAGTGCGGATGAACACTGAAGCTTTCTTT.

In the case of this clone: Other DNA sequences in this sample translate to the same CDR3. The V call is TRBV25-1, the J call TRBJ1-2; no clear D gene. The CDR3 covers 11 residues. The germline gives CDR1 MGHDK, CDR2 SYGVNS. Deletions cut 4 bases from V and 5 bases from J, with 5 bases between. The CDR3 nucleotides are TGTGCCAGCAGTGGAGGGTATGGCTACACCTTC. Translating gives CASSGGYGYTF.

This chain joins TRBV27 and TRBJ1-3; tentative D call: TRBD1 (5 bases). The germline V gene encodes CDR1 MNHEY and CDR2 SMNVEV (reference sequence). V lost 5 bases to trimming and J lost 0 bases, with 8 bases between them. The CDR3 sequence is 14 residues long. The chain's CDR3 is CASSLGLSGNTIYF. The CDR3 bases are TGTGCCAGCAGTCTGGGACTCTCTGGAAACACCATATATTTT.

The chain carries TRBV5-6 and TRBJ1-1, with D maybe TRBD1 (5 bases). The CDR3 runs to 14 residues. Trimming took 6 bases from V and 6 from J, leaving 18 bases between them. Germline values: CDR1 SGHDT, CDR2 YYEEEE. The CDR3: CASTPRGTAAEAFF. The CDR3 nucleotides read TGTGCCAGCACCCCCCGGGGGACGGCCGCTGAAGCTTTCTTT.

This chain links TRBV7-8 with TRBJ2-6, with TRBD2 as a possible D gene (5 bases). V was trimmed by 1 base and J by 4 bases, leaving 23 bases between them. The CDR3 runs to 20 residues. Germline-derived CDR1 and CDR2 are SGHVS and FQNEAQ. CDR3 coding DNA: TGTGCCAGCAGCTTAGGACGGGGTCCCCGAGCTCTACCCGGGGCCAACGTCCTGACTTTC. This translates into CASSLGRGPRALPGANVLTF.

The CDR3 spells CASGSGQGGRGRGTIYF. The CDR3 nucleotides are TGTGCTAGTGGTTCCGGACAGGGCGGTCGTGGTCGAGGCACCATATATTTT. The chain joins TRBV12-5 to TRBJ1-3, with 8 bases identical to TRBD1. Looked up from germline, CDR1 is LGHNT and CDR2 is FRNRAP. With 4 bases clipped from V and 9 bases from J, the junction kept 17 bases outside the gene matches. This CDR3 is built from 17 residues. The full variable domain, completed using reference TRBV12-5 and TRBJ1-3, is DARVTQTPRHKVTEMGQEVTMRCQPILGHNTVFWYRQTMMQGLELLAYFRNRAPLDDSGMPKDRFSAEMPDATLATLKIQPSEPRDSAVYFCASGSGQGGRGRGTIYFGEGSWLTVV.

Only one count was recorded for this clone. The chain uses TRBV4-1 and TRBJ1-4; TRBD1 is a possible D gene (6 bases). The CDR3 loop spans 18 amino acids. Germline V lookup: CDR1 MGHRA, CDR2 YSYEKL. With 4 bases removed from V and 0 bases from J, the gap between germline ends came to 18 bases. CDR3 in amino acids: CASSPGGGGPATNEKLFF. CDR3 bases: TGCGCCAGCAGCCCGGGGGGCGGGGGACCAGCAACTAATGAAAAACTGTTTTTT.

The rearrangement joins TRBV5-6 to TRBJ1-5, with 8 bases that match TRBD1. The CDR3 loop spans 15 amino acids. The ends lost 0 bases at V and 4 bases at J; junction bases unmatched: 3. Germline CDR1 is SGHDT and CDR2 is YYEEEE. CDR3 residues: CASSLGTGPNQPQHF. CDR3 nucleotide sequence: TGTGCCAGCAGCTTGGGGACAGGGCCAAATCAGCCCCAGCATTTT. The full variable domain, with the rest looked up from reference TRBV5-6 and TRBJ1-5, is DAGVTQSPTHLIKTRGQQVTLRCSPKSGHDTVSWYQQALGQGPQFIFQYYEEEERQRGNFPDRFSGHQFPNYSSELNVNALLLGDSALYLCASSLGTGPNQPQHFGDGTRLSIL.

The chain employs TRBV2 and TRBJ1-1; unclear D gene. The V gene's germline CDR1 is SNHLY and CDR2 FYNNEI. The CDR3 has 15 residues. V gave up 4 bases and J gave up 6 bases, with 18 bases separating them. The CDR3 here is CASSGIETGLAEAFF. Written as DNA, the CDR3 is TGTGCCAGCAGTGGTATCGAGACGGGGTTAGCTGAAGCTTTCTTT.

With regard to this clone: This could be a read error, since a much larger clone is one nucleotide away. In DNA form, the CDR3 reads TGTGCCAGCAGTGAAGACAGGAACACTGAAGCTTTCTTT. Protein: CASSEDRNTEAFF. This rearrangement joins TRBV2 to TRBJ1-1; D not certain. V was shortened by 1 base and J by 1 base, with 4 bases between the two germline ends. This CDR3 is built from 13 residues. Germline assignment: CDR1 SNHLY and CDR2 FYNNEI.

V usage is TRBV7-3 and J usage is TRBJ1-1, with 8 bases fitting TRBD1. The CDR3 loop spans 15 amino acids. CDR1 SGHTA and CDR2 FQGTGA come from the germline V gene. Trimming cost V 2 bases and J 3 bases; bases outside gene matches: 5. The CDR3 coding sequence is TGTGCCAGCAGCTTACAACAGGGGGGTGACACTGAAGCTTTCTTT. Translating gives CASSLQQGGDTEAFF.

The V gene is TRBV4-2, the J gene TRBJ1-5, with TRBD1 identical over 9 bases. CDR3 length: 16 amino acids. V lost 4 bases to trimming and J lost 6 bases; unmatched junction nucleotides: 10. Germline CDR1 and CDR2: LGHNA and YNFKEQ. CDR3 protein: CASSPTRDREGQPQHF. CDR3 nucleotide sequence: TGTGCCAGCAGCCCAACCCGGGACAGGGAAGGTCAGCCCCAGCATTTT.

J is TRBJ2-2 and V is TRBV5-1; perhaps TRBD2 as D (6 bases). Trimming cost V 0 bases and J 4 bases, with 10 bases left between them. CDR1 and CDR2 from the germline V gene are SGHRS and YFSETQ. CDR3 size: 15 residues. CDR3 in DNA: TGCGCCAGCAGCTTGGGAGCGGGCCTCACCGGGGAGCTGTTTTTT. This translates into CASSLGAGLTGELFF.

This clone was seen a few times. The V gene is TRBV7-8, the J gene TRBJ2-2; D is ambiguous. In germline, CDR1 is SGHVS, CDR2 FQNEAQ. V was pared by 5 bases and J by 3 bases, with 4 bases between. CDR3 length: 12 residues. CDR3 loop: CASSLYTGELFF. In nucleotides, the CDR3 is TGTGCCAGCAGCCTTTACACCGGGGAGCTGTTTTTT.

The chain has TRBV4-1 and TRBJ1-6, with D hard to call. Germline V CDR1 and CDR2: MGHRA, YSYEKL. The CDR3 spans 16 residues. Trimming left V 0 bases short and J 7 bases short, with 13 bases between. DNA for the CDR3: TGCGCCAGCAGCCAAGATTGGTCAGGCTGGAATTCACCCCTCCACTTT. Translated: CASSQDWSGWNSPLHF.

The chain uses TRBV10-3 and TRBJ2-7; the match to TRBD2 covers 7 bases. Germline V lookup: CDR1 ENHRY, CDR2 SYGVKD. The CDR3 is 15 amino acids. J was trimmed by 5 bases and V by 2 bases; bases with no gene match: 9. CDR3 residues: CAISEGEGGEDEQYF. DNA of the CDR3: TGTGCCATCAGTGAGGGGGAGGGAGGGGAGGACGAGCAGTACTTC.

This CDR3 reads CASSSGQGAFNQPQHF. The CDR3 nucleotides read TGTGCCAGCAGCTCCGGACAGGGGGCTTTCAATCAGCCCCAGCATTTT. V is TRBV7-9 and J is TRBJ1-5; 11 bases fit TRBD1. This CDR3 is 16 amino acids long. Germline CDR1 and CDR2: SEHNR and FQNEAQ (reference sequence). V lost 4 bases, J lost 3 bases, and 5 bases stayed unmatched.

J is TRBJ1-1 and V is TRBV29-1, with D perhaps TRBD1 (5 bases). This CDR3 is built from 13 residues. Germline loops: CDR1 SQVTM, CDR2 ANQGSEA. V was trimmed by 7 bases and J by 4 bases, leaving 16 bases between them. The CDR3 spells CSALNPGGTEAFF. The CDR3 coding sequence is TGCAGCGCCCTCAACCCCGGGGGCACTGAAGCTTTCTTT. The whole variable domain, filled in from reference TRBV29-1 and TRBJ1-1, reads SAVISQKPSRDICQRGTSLTIQCQVDSQVTMMFWYRQQPGQSLTLIATANQGSEATYESGFVIDKFPISRPNLTFSTLTVSNMSPEDSSIYLCSALNPGGTEAFFGQGTRLTVV.

The J gene is TRBJ1-4, the V gene TRBV30; D unresolved. Germline CDR1 and CDR2: GTSNPN and SVGIG (reference sequence). Trimming removed 3 bases from V and 1 base from J, with 9 bases in between. The CDR3 totals 14 residues. The chain's CDR3 is CAWSPVGTNEKLFF. CDR3 nucleotides: TGTGCCTGGAGCCCGGTTGGAACTAATGAAAAACTGTTTTTT.

The rearrangement links TRBV9 to TRBJ2-7; maybe TRBD2 (5 bases). CDR1 is SGDLS and CDR2 is YYNGEE in the germline V gene. The CDR3 totals 13 residues. V was cut by 2 bases and J by 0 bases, with 6 bases left in between. This CDR3 reads CASSVDFSYEQYF. CDR3 bases: TGTGCCAGCAGCGTGGACTTCTCCTACGAGCAGTACTTC.

The V and J genes are TRBV6-1 and TRBJ1-1; TRBD1 matches 9 bases. Trimming removed 8 bases from V and 7 bases from J; junction bases left unmatched: 8. Germline loops: CDR1 MNHNS, CDR2 SASEGT. This CDR3 is 13 amino acids long. The CDR3 nucleotides are TGTGCCAGCGGGGACAGGGCTATCGGTGAAGCTTTCTTT. This gives the protein CASGDRAIGEAFF.

This clone was counted a single time. V and J are TRBV5-1 and TRBJ2-1; 8 bases map to TRBD2. This CDR3 comprises 15 residues. Germline lookup yields CDR1 SGHRS and CDR2 YFSETQ. V lost 4 bases to trimming and J lost 4 bases; unmatched junction nucleotides: 7. The CDR3 coding sequence is TGCGCCAGCAGCAGGACTAGCTCGGGTTACAATGAGCAGTTCTTC. Protein: CASSRTSSGYNEQFF.

This clone was found a few times. V gene TRBV29-1 combines with J gene TRBJ1-5; TRBD1 aligns across 9 bases. The CDR3 spans 13 residues. Germline CDR1 reads SQVTM; CDR2 reads ANQGSEA. V shed 7 bases and J 3 bases; nucleotides not matched to a gene: 4. The CDR3 DNA sequence: TGCAGCGGGGGACAGGGAGACAATCAGCCCCAGCATTTT. Translating gives CSGGQGDNQPQHF. Based on the CDR3 plus reference TRBV29-1 and TRBJ1-5, the full variable domain is SAVISQKPSRDICQRGTSLTIQCQVDSQVTMMFWYRQQPGQSLTLIATANQGSEATYESGFVIDKFPISRPNLTFSTLTVSNMSPEDSSIYLCSGGQGDNQPQHFGDGTRLSIL.

The count of this clone is one. The rearrangement joins TRBV19 to TRBJ1-1; 7 bases align to TRBD1. CDR1 is LNHDA, CDR2 SQIVND, per germline (reference sequence). The CDR3 loop spans 13 amino acids. With 5 bases clipped from V and 2 bases from J, the junction kept 2 bases outside the gene matches. CDR3 sequence reads: CASSGTDNTEAFF. The CDR3 bases are TGTGCCAGTAGTGGGACAGATAACACTGAAGCTTTCTTT.

V usage is TRBV10-3 and J usage is TRBJ1-5; D is unclear. V dropped 2 bases and J dropped 2 bases, with 4 bases sitting between them. CDR1 is ENHRY, CDR2 SYGVKD, per germline. The CDR3 sequence is 13 residues long. CDR3 DNA: TGTGCCATCAGTGAGCAGGGCAATCAGCCCCAGCATTTT. This translates into CAISEQGNQPQHF.

The rearrangement uses TRBV29-1 and TRBJ1-5, with a tentative D call TRBD1 (6 bases). This CDR3 contains 12 residues. Trimming cost V 6 bases and J 3 bases, with 9 bases left between them. Germline CDR1 SQVTM, CDR2 ANQGSEA. The CDR3 reads CSVGQHNQPQHF. In nucleotides, the CDR3 is TGCAGCGTAGGACAGCACAATCAGCCCCAGCATTTT.

The chain carries TRBV5-1 and TRBJ2-2, with 7 nucleotides matching TRBD1. This CDR3 is built from 17 residues. J was trimmed by 1 base and V by 4 bases; bases with no gene match: 10. Per the germline V gene, CDR1 is SGHRS and CDR2 is YFSETQ. Written as DNA, the CDR3 is TGCGCCAGCAGCCCCCTCTACGACAGGGTGAACACCGGGGAGCTGTTTTTT. Translated: CASSPLYDRVNTGELFF.

The chain has TRBV28 and TRBJ2-2; TRBD2 matches at 8 bases. Germline-derived CDR1 and CDR2 are MDHEN and SYDVKM. CDR3 length equals 15 residues. V shed 5 bases, J shed 4 bases, and the junction held 6 bases outside the gene matches. The CDR3 sequence: CASSNGGAGTGELFF. The CDR3 region has the DNA TGTGCCAGCAGTAACGGGGGGGCAGGCACCGGGGAGCTGTTTTTT.

This chain uses TRBV6-5 with TRBJ1-1; 9 nucleotides line up with TRBD1. Looked up from germline, CDR1 is MNHEY and CDR2 is SVGAGI. The CDR3 is 15 amino acids. Trimming took 6 bases from V and 1 from J; bases not matched to a gene: 6. CDR3 sequence (DNA): TGTGCCAGCAGCCTACAGGGGGCTACGAACACTGAAGCTTTCTTT. This gives the protein CASSLQGATNTEAFF.

This clone has more than one count but fewer than ten. The V call is TRBV6-1, the J call TRBJ2-2; TRBD1 aligns across 10 bases. The CDR3 runs 15 residues. CDR1 is MNHNS, CDR2 SASEGT, per germline. J lost 3 bases, V lost 6 bases, and 4 bases had no gene match. CDR3 residues: CASRWDRGYTGELFF. DNA for the CDR3: TGTGCCAGCAGATGGGACAGGGGTTACACCGGGGAGCTGTTTTTT.